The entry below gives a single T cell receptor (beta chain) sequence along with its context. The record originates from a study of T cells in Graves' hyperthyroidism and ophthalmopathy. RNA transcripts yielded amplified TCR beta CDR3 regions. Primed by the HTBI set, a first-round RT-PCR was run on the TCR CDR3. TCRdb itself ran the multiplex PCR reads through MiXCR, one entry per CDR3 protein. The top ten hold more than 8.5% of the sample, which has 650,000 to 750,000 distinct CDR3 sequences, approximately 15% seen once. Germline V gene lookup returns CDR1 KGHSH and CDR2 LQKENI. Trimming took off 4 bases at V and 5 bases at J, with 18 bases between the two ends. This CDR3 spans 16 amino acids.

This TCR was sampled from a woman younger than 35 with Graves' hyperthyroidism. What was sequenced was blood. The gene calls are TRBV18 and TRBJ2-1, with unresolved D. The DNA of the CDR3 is TGTGCCAGCTCACACCCCGCGAGCGCGGTAAACAATGAGCAGTTCTTC. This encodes CASSHPASAVNNEQFF.